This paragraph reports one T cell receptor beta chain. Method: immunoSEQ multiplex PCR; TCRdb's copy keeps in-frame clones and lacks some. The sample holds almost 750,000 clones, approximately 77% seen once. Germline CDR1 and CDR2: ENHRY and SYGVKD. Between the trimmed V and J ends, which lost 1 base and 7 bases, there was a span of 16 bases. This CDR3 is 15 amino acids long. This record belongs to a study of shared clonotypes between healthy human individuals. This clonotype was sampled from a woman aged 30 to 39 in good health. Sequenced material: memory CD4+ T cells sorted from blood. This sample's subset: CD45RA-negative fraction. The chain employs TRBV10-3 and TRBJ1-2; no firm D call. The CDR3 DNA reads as TGTGCCATCAGTGAGTTTGGACCGGACGATGCTGGCTACACCTTC. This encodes CAISEFGPDDAGYTF.